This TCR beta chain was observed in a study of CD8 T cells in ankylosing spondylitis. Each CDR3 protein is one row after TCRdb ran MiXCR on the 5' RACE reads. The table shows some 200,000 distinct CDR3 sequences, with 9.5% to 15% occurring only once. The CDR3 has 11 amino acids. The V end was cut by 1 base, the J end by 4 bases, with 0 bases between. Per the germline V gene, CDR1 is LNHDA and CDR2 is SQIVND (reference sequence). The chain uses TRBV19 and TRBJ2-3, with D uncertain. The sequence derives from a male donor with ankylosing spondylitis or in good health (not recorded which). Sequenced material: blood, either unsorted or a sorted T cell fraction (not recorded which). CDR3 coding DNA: TGTGCCAGTAGTATAGCAGATACGCAGTATTTT. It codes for CASSIADTQYF.